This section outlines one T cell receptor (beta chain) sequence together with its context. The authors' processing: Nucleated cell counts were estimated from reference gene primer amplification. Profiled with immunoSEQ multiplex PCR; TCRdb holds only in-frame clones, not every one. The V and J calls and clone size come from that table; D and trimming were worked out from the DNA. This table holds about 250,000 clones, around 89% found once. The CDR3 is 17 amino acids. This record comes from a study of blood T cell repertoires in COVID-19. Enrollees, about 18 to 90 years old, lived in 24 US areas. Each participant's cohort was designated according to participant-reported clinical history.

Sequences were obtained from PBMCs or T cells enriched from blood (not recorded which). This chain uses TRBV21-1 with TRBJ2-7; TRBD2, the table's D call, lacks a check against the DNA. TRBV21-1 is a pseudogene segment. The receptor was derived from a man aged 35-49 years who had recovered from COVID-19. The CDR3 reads CASSKGQIRGVHYEQYF. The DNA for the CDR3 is TGTGCCAGCAGCAAAGGGCAGATCCGAGGAGTCCACTACGAGCAGTACTTC.